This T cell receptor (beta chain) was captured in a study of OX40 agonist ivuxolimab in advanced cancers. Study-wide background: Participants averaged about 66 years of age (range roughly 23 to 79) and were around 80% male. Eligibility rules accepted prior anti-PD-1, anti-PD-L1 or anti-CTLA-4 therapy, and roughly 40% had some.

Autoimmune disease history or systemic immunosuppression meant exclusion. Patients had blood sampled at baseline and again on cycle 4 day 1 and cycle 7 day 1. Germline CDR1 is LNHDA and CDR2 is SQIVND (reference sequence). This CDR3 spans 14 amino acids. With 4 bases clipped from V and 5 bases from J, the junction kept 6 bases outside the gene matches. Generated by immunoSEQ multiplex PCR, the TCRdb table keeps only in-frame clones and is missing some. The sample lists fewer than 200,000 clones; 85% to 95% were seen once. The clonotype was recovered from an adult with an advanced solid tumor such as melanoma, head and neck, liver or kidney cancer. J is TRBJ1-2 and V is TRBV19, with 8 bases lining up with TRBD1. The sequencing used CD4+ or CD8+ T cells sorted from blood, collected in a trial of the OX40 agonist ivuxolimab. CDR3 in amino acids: CASSTPQGGYGYTF. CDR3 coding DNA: TGTGCCAGTAGTACCCCACAGGGGGGATATGGCTACACCTTC.